Listed here are 29 T cell receptor beta chains from one sample, sequenced in a study of blood T cell repertoires in COVID-19. Produced via immunoSEQ multiplex PCR; TCRdb's table is partial and in-frame only. The sample holds approximately 170,000 clones, around 81% seen once. The specimen was peripheral blood. The receptors shown here come from a man aged 55 to 70 with active or convalescent COVID-19.

This clone appeared a single time. The V call is TRBV19, the J call TRBJ1-2, with TRBD1 matching 9 bases. Germline V gene data show CDR1 as LNHDA and CDR2 as SQIVND (reference sequence). There are 15 residues in the CDR3. With 3 bases clipped from V and 4 bases from J, the junction kept 6 bases outside the gene matches. The DNA of the CDR3 is TGTGCCAGTAGTATGGGCAGGACAGGGGCCTATGGCTACACCTTC. It yields the protein CASSMGRTGAYGYTF.

The V and J genes are TRBV3-1 (or the pseudogene TRBV3-2) and TRBJ1-2, with 10 bases aligning to TRBD1. The CDR3 runs to 16 residues. V gave up 0 bases and J gave up 8 bases; unmatched junction bases: 9. Germline CDR1 is LGHDT and CDR2 is YNNKEL (reference sequence). For the CDR3, the DNA is TGTGCCAGCAGCCAAGATGGGGGACAGGGGTTAAGGGGCTACACCTTC. Translation gives CASSQDGGQGLRGYTF.

This clone was observed a few times. The chain joins TRBV6-5 to TRBJ1-4; 8 nucleotides agree with TRBD1. Germline CDR1 is MNHEY and CDR2 is SVGAGI. J was trimmed by 8 bases and V by 6 bases; bases with no gene match: 5. The CDR3 contains 13 residues. In DNA, the CDR3 is TGTGCCAGCAGGCTTCAGGGGGCAGAAAAACTGTTTTTT. Protein: CASRLQGAEKLFF.

The rearrangement links TRBV9 to TRBJ2-1; D might be TRBD2 (5 bases). This CDR3 has 14 residues. In germline, CDR1 is SGDLS, CDR2 YYNGEE. V lost 0 bases to trimming and J lost 10 bases, with 14 bases between them. The CDR3 nucleotides read TGTGCCAGCAGCGTAGGGTCCGGGGTCGACGAGCAGTTCTTC. This gives the protein CASSVGSGVDEQFF.

The chain is built from TRBV7-9 and TRBJ1-6; tentative D call: TRBD1 (6 bases). Trimming stripped 4 bases from V and 7 bases from J, with 11 bases between. The CDR3 spans 14 residues. Germline V gene lookup returns CDR1 SEHNR and CDR2 FQNEAQ (reference sequence). CDR3 loop: CASSSGQTNSPLHF. CDR3 nucleotides: TGTGCCAGCAGCTCCGGACAGACCAATTCACCCCTCCACTTT. Combining the CDR3 with reference TRBV7-9 and TRBJ1-6 gives the whole variable domain DTGVSQNPRHKITKRGQNVTFRCDPISEHNRLYWYRQTLGQGPEFLTYFQNEAQLEKSRLLSDRFSAERPKGSFSTLEIQRTEQGDSAMYLCASSSGQTNSPLHFGNGTRLTVT.

The chain uses TRBV6-5 and TRBJ1-6; TRBD1 aligns across 9 bases. Germline loops: CDR1 MNHEY, CDR2 SVGAGI. This CDR3 contains 15 residues. Trimming at V came to 2 bases and at J to 9 bases, leaving 5 bases not matched to a gene. The CDR3 DNA follows: TGTGCCAGCAGTTACAAACAGGGGGCAGGTTCACCCCTCCACTTT. The encoded protein is CASSYKQGAGSPLHF.

The J gene is TRBJ1-2, the V gene TRBV19; no firm D call. CDR3 length: 13 amino acids. The germline CDR1 and CDR2 sequences are LNHDA and SQIVND (reference sequence). Trimming cost V 7 bases and J 2 bases, with 11 bases left between them. CDR3 nucleotide sequence: TGTGCCAGTACCCCCGGAGGGAACTATGGCTACACCTTC. This codes for CASTPGGNYGYTF.

The gene calls are TRBV11-2 and TRBJ2-1; D is unresolved. CDR1 and CDR2 (germline): SGHAT, FQNNGV. The CDR3 spans 15 residues. Between the trimmed V and J ends, which lost 1 base and 4 bases, there was a span of 11 bases. CDR3 in DNA: TGTGCCAGCAGCTTAGGGGCCAAGCCTTACAATGAGCAGTTCTTC. This translates into CASSLGAKPYNEQFF.

The rearrangement uses TRBV19 and TRBJ1-4, with D possibly being TRBD1 (5 bases). CDR3 size: 15 residues. V lost 4 bases and J lost 4, with 13 bases in between. CDR1 is LNHDA, CDR2 SQIVND, per germline (reference sequence). This CDR3 reads CASSNQGMDNEKLFF. CDR3 DNA: TGTGCCAGTAGTAACCAGGGAATGGATAATGAAAAACTGTTTTTT.

The V and J genes are TRBV15 and TRBJ2-5; D is perhaps TRBD2 (5 bases). Trimming removed 0 bases at V and 4 bases at J, with 9 bases between. The germline V gene has CDR1 LNHNV and CDR2 YYDKDF (reference sequence). There are 14 residues in the CDR3. CDR3 residues: CATSRDFSGETQYF. DNA for the CDR3: TGTGCCACCAGCAGAGATTTCAGCGGAGAGACCCAGTACTTC.

V and J are TRBV12-3 or TRBV12-4 and TRBJ2-5, with D possibly being TRBD1 (5 bases). This CDR3 region has 13 residues. The V gene lost 1 base and the J gene lost 2 bases, with 5 bases spanning the gap. This chain's CDR3 is CASSLGQQETQYF. CDR3 coding DNA: TGTGCCAGCAGTTTAGGACAGCAAGAGACCCAGTACTTC.

This clone was seen a few times. The chain joins TRBV28 to TRBJ1-2; TRBD1 is a possible D gene (5 bases). CDR3 size: 12 residues. V was cut by 5 bases and J by 7 bases, with 11 bases left in between. CDR1 is MDHEN, CDR2 SYDVKM, per germline. This chain's CDR3 is CASSRFRAGYTF. CDR3 sequence (DNA): TGTGCCAGCAGTCGTTTCAGGGCTGGCTACACCTTC.

This clone occurred once. CDR3 sequence reads: CASSFEGAPGGYTF. Written as DNA, the CDR3 is TGTGCCAGCAGTTTTGAGGGGGCGCCTGGGGGCTACACCTTC. The genes are TRBV28 and TRBJ1-2, with TRBD1 identical over 7 bases. With 3 bases clipped from V and 8 bases from J, the junction kept 9 bases outside the gene matches. Germline values: CDR1 MDHEN, CDR2 SYDVKM. CDR3 size: 14 residues.

This rearrangement joins TRBV19 to TRBJ2-7, with 7 positions matching TRBD1. This CDR3 has 15 residues. Germline V gene lookup returns CDR1 LNHDA and CDR2 SQIVND (reference sequence). The ends lost 0 bases at V and 2 bases at J; junction bases unmatched: 4. This CDR3 reads CASSIETGIAYEQYF. The DNA of the CDR3 is TGTGCCAGTAGTATAGAGACAGGGATCGCCTACGAGCAGTACTTC. Looking up the rest from reference TRBV19 and TRBJ2-7 gives the full variable domain: DGGITQSPKYLFRKEGQNVTLSCEQNLNHDAMYWYRQDPGQGLRLIYYSQIVNDFQKGDIAEGYSVSREKKESFPLTVTSAQKNPTAFYLCASSIETGIAYEQYFGPGTRLTVT.

This clone has a handful of counts. The chain is built from TRBV7-8 and TRBJ1-1; possibly TRBD1 for D (5 bases). This CDR3 comprises 14 residues. Germline assignment: CDR1 SGHVS and CDR2 FQNEAQ. Trimming pared 4 bases from V and 4 bases from J, leaving 13 bases between. CDR3 coding DNA: TGTGCCAGCAGCTCTCAGGGTGTATTCACTGAAGCTTTCTTT. This encodes CASSSQGVFTEAFF.

The V gene is TRBV6-5, the J gene TRBJ2-1; 9 positions match TRBD1. Germline V CDR1 and CDR2: MNHEY, SVGAGI. CDR3 length equals 15 residues. The J segment lost 9 bases and the V segment lost 6 bases, leaving 12 bases of the junction unmatched. The CDR3 nucleotides are TGTGCCAGCAGCCGTGGGAACAGGGGGCCTGGTGAGCAGTTCTTC. This translates into CASSRGNRGPGEQFF.

This clone was picked up one time. This sequence joins TRBV18 and TRBJ1-5; the D is unclear. Trimming pared 3 bases from V and 4 bases from J, leaving 13 bases between. The CDR3 spans 15 residues. Germline V gene sequence: CDR1 KGHSH, CDR2 LQKENI. CDR3 in amino acids: CASSPEADPNQPQHF. CDR3 nucleotides: TGTGCCAGCTCACCGGAGGCAGATCCTAATCAGCCCCAGCATTTT.

The chain has TRBV27 and TRBJ2-2, with TRBD1 matching 8 bases. CDR3 length: 20 residues. Germline trimming cut 2 bases from V and 5 bases from J; bases unmatched to any gene: 19. Germline V gives CDR1 MNHEY, CDR2 SMNVEV (reference sequence). The CDR3 sequence is CASSLRGIGQGAGRTGELFF. The DNA for the CDR3 is TGTGCCAGCAGTTTAAGGGGTATAGGGCAGGGGGCGGGTCGGACCGGGGAGCTGTTTTTT.

This clone has just one count. The chain joins TRBV5-1 to TRBJ1-2, with D possibly being TRBD1 (6 bases). The germline V and J ends were trimmed by 0 bases and 6 bases, with 15 bases remaining between them. Germline V gene sequence: CDR1 SGHRS, CDR2 YFSETQ. The CDR3 runs 15 residues. Here the CDR3 reads CASSLAAGVDDGYTF. CDR3 sequence (DNA): TGCGCCAGCAGCTTGGCGGCAGGGGTCGATGATGGCTACACCTTC.

The chain carries TRBV5-1 and TRBJ2-7; 9 nucleotides line up with TRBD1. This CDR3 spans 15 amino acids. Germline V gene lookup returns CDR1 SGHRS and CDR2 YFSETQ. V lost 3 bases and J lost 3; bases outside the gene matches: 7. DNA of the CDR3: TGCGCCAGCAGCTCCTGGACAGGGGACAACTACGAGCAGTACTTC. Translation: CASSSWTGDNYEQYF. Looking up the rest from reference TRBV5-1 and TRBJ2-7 gives the full variable domain: KAGVTQTPRYLIKTRGQQVTLSCSPISGHRSVSWYQQTPGQGLQFLFEYFSETQRNKGNFPGRFSGRQFSNSRSEMNVSTLELGDSALYLCASSSWTGDNYEQYFGPGTRLTVT.

The chain employs TRBV11-2 and TRBJ1-2; maybe TRBD1 (6 bases). CDR1 is SGHAT, CDR2 FQNNGV, per germline. The V end lost 1 base, the J end lost 7 bases, and 16 bases lay between the germline ends. CDR3 length: 15 residues. The CDR3 coding sequence is TGTGCCAGCAGCTTAGCCCCAGGGGAAGGGTTTGGCTACACCTTC. As protein: CASSLAPGEGFGYTF.

The chain combines TRBV24-1 with TRBJ2-3; D is ambiguous. Trimming left V 6 bases short and J 5 bases short, with 11 bases between. CDR1 and CDR2 (germline): KGHDR, SFDVKD. CDR3 size: 13 residues. CDR3: CATSPDGVDTQYF. The DNA for the CDR3 is TGTGCCACCAGTCCAGATGGAGTAGATACGCAGTATTTT.

V usage is TRBV6-5 and J usage is TRBJ2-1; D gene uncertain. V was pared by 5 bases and J by 4 bases, with 12 bases between. The CDR3 is 14 residues long. Germline CDR1 MNHEY, CDR2 SVGAGI. CDR3 nucleotides: TGTGCCAGCAGTAAACGACTGCTATACAATGAGCAGTTCTTC. Translated: CASSKRLLYNEQFF.

This clone was recorded once. The chain has TRBV9 and TRBJ2-3, with D uncertain. Germline-derived CDR1 and CDR2 are SGDLS and YYNGEE. The CDR3 is 17 amino acids. Trimming removed 4 bases at V and 1 base at J, with 19 bases between. CDR3 region: CASSLTTTLSGTDTQYF. CDR3 nucleotide sequence: TGTGCCAGCAGCTTAACGACGACTCTCTCCGGCACAGATACGCAGTATTTT.

The J gene is TRBJ1-6, the V gene TRBV7-2, with a tentative D call TRBD1 (6 bases). The germline gives CDR1 SGHTA, CDR2 FQGNSA. CDR3 length equals 16 residues. Trimming shortened V by 4 bases and J by 9 bases, and 19 bases separated the two germline ends. Here the CDR3 DNA reads TGTGCCAGCAGCTCCATCCCGAGGACAGCAAGTTCACCCCTCCACTTT. Amino acids: CASSSIPRTASSPLHF. The whole variable domain, filled in from reference TRBV7-2 and TRBJ1-6, reads GAGVSQSPSNKVTEKGKDVELRCDPISGHTALYWYRQSLGQGLEFLIYFQGNSAPDKSGLPSDRFSAERTGGSVSTLTIQRTQQEDSAVYLCASSSIPRTASSPLHFGNGTRLTVT.

The chain employs TRBV20-1 and TRBJ2-1; D may be TRBD1 (5 bases). Germline V gene lookup returns CDR1 DFQATT and CDR2 SNEGSKA (reference sequence). There are 11 residues in the CDR3. V was trimmed by 1 base and J by 10 bases, leaving 8 bases between them. CDR3 DNA: TGCAGTGCTAGAGTAACAGGAGAGCAGTTCTTC. Its protein product is CSARVTGEQFF.

J is TRBJ2-2 and V is TRBV3-1 (or the pseudogene TRBV3-2); D is uncertain. The CDR3 covers 11 residues. Germline V gene sequence: CDR1 LGHDT, CDR2 YNNKEL (reference sequence). Trimming shortened V by 4 bases and J by 8 bases, and 5 bases separated the two germline ends. The CDR3 loop is CASSRVGELFF. CDR3 bases: TGTGCCAGCAGCCGAGTGGGGGAGCTGTTTTTT.

CDR3 sequence reads: CASASGQSNQPQHF. The CDR3 nucleotides are TGTGCCAGCGCGAGCGGGCAGAGCAATCAGCCCCAGCATTTT. This chain joins TRBV27 and TRBJ1-5; unclear D gene. V was clipped by 8 bases and J by 1 base, with 12 bases between them. Germline loops: CDR1 MNHEY, CDR2 SMNVEV (reference sequence). This CDR3 has 14 residues.

V gene TRBV5-1 combines with J gene TRBJ2-7, with 11 bases identical to TRBD1. Germline CDR1 reads SGHRS; CDR2 reads YFSETQ. CDR3 size: 15 residues. Trimming at V came to 4 bases and at J to 0 bases, leaving 3 bases not matched to a gene. The CDR3 DNA follows: TGCGCCAGCAGCGGAGGGACAGGGGGCTCCTACGAGCAGTACTTC. Translating it yields CASSGGTGGSYEQYF. The entire variable domain, with the rest obtained from reference TRBV5-1 and TRBJ2-7, is as follows: KAGVTQTPRYLIKTRGQQVTLSCSPISGHRSVSWYQQTPGQGLQFLFEYFSETQRNKGNFPGRFSGRQFSNSRSEMNVSTLELGDSALYLCASSGGTGGSYEQYFGPGTRLTVT.